This T cell receptor beta chain is from a study of CD8 T cells in ankylosing spondylitis. Study observations and caveats: Significant enrichment of disease-linked clones was reported in matched ankylosing spondylitis synovial fluid. Ankylosing spondylitis blood appeared to carry a characteristic TCR beta motif of seven to nine highly homologous variants.

V lost 0 bases to trimming and J lost 2 bases, with 12 bases between them. Per the germline V gene, CDR1 is DFQATT and CDR2 is SNEGSKA (reference sequence). The length of the CDR3 is 15 residues. This clonotype was seen only a few times. Its antigen is still unknown. Generation of TCR beta libraries employed quantitative 5'-RACE incorporating molecular barcodes. TCRdb itself ran the 5' RACE reads through MiXCR, one entry per CDR3 protein. This table has approximately 540,000 distinct CDR3 sequences, roughly 13% appearing once. The sequenced sample consisted of blood, either unsorted or a sorted T cell fraction (not recorded which). The genes are TRBV20-1 and TRBJ2-3, with unresolved D. The sequence came from a male donor with ankylosing spondylitis. CDR3 nucleotides: TGCAGTGCTAGAGACTACAGAAGGTCCACAGATACGCAGTATTTT. It is translated as CSARDYRRSTDTQYF.